A single sample gave rise to the 31 T cell receptor beta chains below, sequenced in a study of cytomegalovirus exposure and HLA in healthy donors. The study ran its PCR with 60 Vbeta and 13 Jbeta primers. Data came from immunoSEQ multiplex PCR; TCRdb stores just in-frame clones and leaves some out. The sample consists of roughly 140,000 clones, roughly 79% of them appearing once. Sequenced sample: PBMCs. Receptors originate from a male donor in good health and CMV-seronegative.

The V call is TRBV5-4, the J call TRBJ1-4; 8 bases line up with TRBD1. CDR3 length equals 15 residues. Per the germline V gene, CDR1 is SGHNT and CDR2 is YYREEE (reference sequence). The V segment lost 1 base and the J segment 5 bases; nucleotides outside the gene matches: 4. The CDR3 DNA follows: TGTGCCAGCAGCTTGTCCCGGACAGGGAATGAAAAACTGTTTTTT. The encoded protein is CASSLSRTGNEKLFF.

This clone was seen a single time. The V and J genes are TRBV5-1 and TRBJ2-5, with TRBD1 as a possible D gene (5 bases). There are 15 residues in the CDR3. Germline-derived CDR1 and CDR2 are SGHRS and YFSETQ. Trimming pared 4 bases from V and 3 bases from J, leaving 16 bases between. In nucleotides, the CDR3 is TGCGCCAGCAGCCGTGGGGCCCTAGTCAAAGAGACCCAGTACTTC. This translates into CASSRGALVKETQYF.

The V and J genes are TRBV6-1 and TRBJ2-5; TRBD2 aligns across 7 bases. The J call may be faulty, since TRBJ2-7 better matches the DNA end. The CDR3 runs to 14 residues. Germline loops: CDR1 MNHNS, CDR2 SASEGT. The CDR3 loop is CASSEGGSSYEQYF. In DNA, the CDR3 is TGTGCCAGCAGTGAAGGCGGGAGCTCCTACGAGCAGTACTTC.

This rearrangement joins TRBV5-1 to TRBJ1-6, with unresolved D. The V gene's germline CDR1 is SGHRS and CDR2 YFSETQ. This CDR3 spans 14 amino acids. The ends were cut back, 1 base at V and 7 bases at J, with 9 bases in the middle. The DNA for the CDR3 is TGCGCCAGCAGCTTGAAATTAGAGAATTCACCCCTCCACTTT. The encoded protein is CASSLKLENSPLHF. Filled out from reference TRBV5-1 and TRBJ1-6, the complete variable domain reads KAGVTQTPRYLIKTRGQQVTLSCSPISGHRSVSWYQQTPGQGLQFLFEYFSETQRNKGNFPGRFSGRQFSNSRSEMNVSTLELGDSALYLCASSLKLENSPLHFGNGTRLTVT.

The chain uses TRBV7-3 and TRBJ1-2; the D is unclear. The CDR3 is 14 residues long. Trimming took 5 bases from V and 4 from J, leaving 14 bases between them. Germline CDR1 reads SGHTA; CDR2 reads FQGTGA. The CDR3 DNA reads as TGTGCCAGCAGCACAGACGGGATTTTCTATGGCTACACCTTC. Translating it yields CASSTDGIFYGYTF.

This clone was recorded once. The genes are TRBV5-1 and TRBJ1-1, with TRBD1 matching 7 bases. Germline V gene data show CDR1 as SGHRS and CDR2 as YFSETQ. V lost 0 bases and J lost 5; bases outside the gene matches: 7. This CDR3 has 15 amino acids. The CDR3 here is CASSLEGGARTEAFF. For the CDR3, the DNA is TGCGCCAGCAGCTTGGAAGGGGGCGCCAGGACTGAAGCTTTCTTT. The entire variable domain, with the rest obtained from reference TRBV5-1 and TRBJ1-1, is as follows: KAGVTQTPRYLIKTRGQQVTLSCSPISGHRSVSWYQQTPGQGLQFLFEYFSETQRNKGNFPGRFSGRQFSNSRSEMNVSTLELGDSALYLCASSLEGGARTEAFFGQGTRLTVV.

The V call is TRBV5-4, the J call TRBJ2-1; 9 nucleotides line up with TRBD1. Germline trimming cut 4 bases from V and 6 bases from J; bases unmatched to any gene: 8. The CDR3 is made up of 15 amino acids. Per the germline V gene, CDR1 is SGHNT and CDR2 is YYREEE (reference sequence). CDR3 DNA: TGTGCCAGCAGCCAACAGGGGGCTTTGTCCAATGAGCAGTTCTTC. This sequence encodes CASSQQGALSNEQFF.

The V gene is TRBV5-1, the J gene TRBJ1-5; D unresolved. This CDR3 spans 15 amino acids. Trimming took 0 bases from V and 3 from J, leaving 10 bases between them. The germline V gene has CDR1 SGHRS and CDR2 YFSETQ. CDR3 sequence (DNA): TGCGCCAGCAGCTTGGACAGCGGGAACAATCAGCCCCAGCATTTT. This encodes CASSLDSGNNQPQHF.

Remarks on this clone: Its ends do not fully match the called genes, so a read error is possible. The chain employs TRBV7-9 and TRBJ2-1, with 13 bases that match TRBD2. There are 16 residues in the CDR3. Germline V gene lookup returns CDR1 SEHNR and CDR2 FQNEAQ (reference sequence). CDR3 coding DNA: TGTTCCAGCAGCATAAGACTAGCGGGAGGTTGGAATGAGCAGTTCTTC. As protein: CSSSIRLAGGWNEQFF.

The chain carries TRBV11-2 and TRBJ2-3, with TRBD1 matching 9 bases. This CDR3 spans 15 amino acids. Looked up from germline, CDR1 is SGHAT and CDR2 is FQNNGV. With V trimmed by 6 bases and J by 2 bases, 6 bases remained unmatched. The CDR3 region is CASSTGTGFTDTQYF. The CDR3 DNA follows: TGTGCCAGCAGTACCGGGACAGGGTTCACAGATACGCAGTATTTT.

This clone appeared a single time. The rearrangement joins TRBV30 to TRBJ1-5, with D tentatively TRBD1 (6 bases). The CDR3 is made up of 15 amino acids. Per germline, CDR1 GTSNPN and CDR2 SVGIG (reference sequence). Between the trimmed V and J ends, which lost 0 bases and 7 bases, there was a span of 16 bases. CDR3 protein: CAWSVQGGPGQPQHF. The CDR3 DNA sequence: TGTGCCTGGAGTGTACAGGGAGGGCCGGGGCAGCCCCAGCATTTT.

This clone is medium-sized. This chain joins TRBV4-1 and TRBJ1-5, with a weak D call TRBD1 (5 bases). V was clipped by 7 bases and J by 2 bases, with 15 bases between them. CDR1 and CDR2 from the germline V gene are MGHRA and YSYEKL. The CDR3 totals 15 residues. Here the CDR3 reads CASTKTVQGNQPQHF. The CDR3 DNA sequence: TGCGCCAGCACTAAGACAGTCCAGGGCAATCAGCCCCAGCATTTT.

The genes are TRBV9 and TRBJ1-3; D may be TRBD1 (5 bases). V lost 3 bases to trimming and J lost 2 bases, with 18 bases between them. The CDR3 covers 17 residues. Germline V gives CDR1 SGDLS, CDR2 YYNGEE. CDR3 protein: CASSGALIGGAGNTIYF. CDR3 nucleotide sequence: TGTGCCAGCAGCGGCGCCTTAATCGGAGGGGCTGGAAACACCATATATTTT.

This chain connects TRBV30 to TRBJ1-6; 9 nucleotides line up with TRBD1. J lost 10 bases, V lost 3 bases, and 13 bases had no gene match. The CDR3 consists of 16 residues. Per the germline V gene, CDR1 is GTSNPN and CDR2 is SVGIG (reference sequence). Written as DNA, the CDR3 is TGTGCCTGGAGAGTAAGGTGGGACAGGGTCGTCTCACCCCTCCACTTT. Translating it yields CAWRVRWDRVVSPLHF. The full variable domain, its missing parts supplied by reference TRBV30 and TRBJ1-6, is SQTIHQWPATLVQPVGSPLSLECTVEGTSNPNLYWYRQAAGRGLQLLFYSVGIGQISSEVPQNLSASRPQDRQFILSSKKLLLSDSGFYLCAWRVRWDRVVSPLHFGNGTRLTVT.

This sequence joins TRBV5-4 and TRBJ2-3, with 8 bases that match TRBD2. Germline V gene sequence: CDR1 SGHNT, CDR2 YYREEE (reference sequence). V lost 5 bases, J lost 2 bases, and 10 bases stayed unmatched. This CDR3 is built from 16 residues. CDR3 nucleotides: TGTGCCAGCAGTTTCCCCTTAGCGGGGCCCACAGATACGCAGTATTTT. It codes for CASSFPLAGPTDTQYF.

As for this clone: The junction departs from the called germline gene at one end, perhaps through a read error. The V call is TRBV18, the J call TRBJ2-7; 8 nucleotides agree with TRBD1. The CDR3 totals 14 residues. Germline CDR1 KGHSH, CDR2 LQKENI. The CDR3: CASSPTGTGYEQCF. In DNA, the CDR3 is TGTGCCAGCTCACCAACCGGGACAGGTTACGAGCAGTGCTTC.

The chain recombines TRBV6-5 with TRBJ1-2; D unclear. Between the trimmed V and J ends, which lost 4 bases and 8 bases, there was a span of 11 bases. The CDR3 contains 12 residues. Germline assignment: CDR1 MNHEY and CDR2 SVGAGI. The CDR3 sequence: CASSSVVEGYTF. Here the CDR3 DNA reads TGTGCCAGCAGTTCTGTAGTAGAGGGCTACACCTTC.

This clone was seen once. The gene calls are TRBV5-4 and TRBJ2-1; 9 bases agree with TRBD1. Germline V CDR1 and CDR2: SGHNT, YYREEE (reference sequence). There are 15 residues in the CDR3. V shed 1 base, J shed 6 bases, and the junction held 5 bases outside the gene matches. The CDR3 region is CASSLRQGGSNEQFF. Written as DNA, the CDR3 is TGTGCCAGCAGCTTGAGACAGGGGGGAAGCAATGAGCAGTTCTTC.

V gene TRBV5-4 combines with J gene TRBJ2-3; TRBD2 is a possible D gene (6 bases). Trimming removed 2 bases at V and 3 bases at J, with 19 bases between. The CDR3 is 17 amino acids. From germline, CDR1 is SGHNT and CDR2 YYREEE (reference sequence). Written as DNA, the CDR3 is TGTGCCAGCAGCTTTGTTGTCGGGGAGGTGCAGACAGATACGCAGTATTTT. Translating gives CASSFVVGEVQTDTQYF. The whole variable domain, filled in from reference TRBV5-4 and TRBJ2-3, reads ETGVTQSPTHLIKTRGQQVTLRCSSQSGHNTVSWYQQALGQGPQFIFQYYREEENGRGNFPPRFSGLQFPNYSSELNVNALELDDSALYLCASSFVVGEVQTDTQYFGPGTRLTVL.

This sequence joins TRBV2 and TRBJ1-5; 11 bases line up with TRBD1. The CDR3 runs to 14 residues. With 6 bases clipped from V and 6 bases from J, the junction kept 4 bases outside the gene matches. Germline V gene sequence: CDR1 SNHLY, CDR2 FYNNEI. The CDR3 nucleotides read TGTGCCAGCAGCGCCGGGACAGGGGGTCAGCCCCAGCATTTT. Protein sequence: CASSAGTGGQPQHF.

This rearrangement joins TRBV10-3 to TRBJ2-1; 9 nucleotides line up with TRBD2. The V gene end was trimmed by 3 bases and the J gene end by 5 bases; junction bases not matched to a gene: 5. Germline V lookup: CDR1 ENHRY, CDR2 SYGVKD. The CDR3 contains 15 residues. CDR3: CAISDRSSGDNEQFF. In DNA, the CDR3 is TGTGCCATCAGTGATAGATCTAGCGGGGACAATGAGCAGTTCTTC.

The rearrangement joins TRBV28 to TRBJ1-3, with 7 bases fitting TRBD1. This CDR3 comprises 13 residues. V gave up 6 bases and J gave up 1 base; unmatched junction bases: 0. Germline lookup yields CDR1 MDHEN and CDR2 SYDVKM. The CDR3 DNA is TGTGCCAGCAGGGGACAGTCTGGAAACACCATATATTTT. This translates into CASRGQSGNTIYF.

This clone has just one count. V usage is TRBV19 and J usage is TRBJ2-5, with 11 bases identical to TRBD2. Unmatched junction bases numbered 4, after V lost 3 bases and J lost 1 base. CDR1 is LNHDA, CDR2 SQIVND, per germline (reference sequence). The CDR3 is 16 residues long. The DNA for the CDR3 is TGTGCCAGTAGTATTTGGGGGACTAGCGGCCAAGAGACCCAGTACTTC. The encoded protein is CASSIWGTSGQETQYF.

The chain combines TRBV18 with TRBJ1-2, with TRBD1 as a possible D gene (5 bases). V lost 3 bases, J lost 8 bases, and 13 bases lay in between. Germline V gives CDR1 KGHSH, CDR2 LQKENI. The CDR3 contains 13 residues. CDR3 coding DNA: TGTGCCAGCTCACCTTCGGACACGCGGGGCTACACCTTC. This translates into CASSPSDTRGYTF.

This chain joins TRBV7-2 and TRBJ2-1, with 9 bases fitting TRBD1. The CDR3 sequence is 15 residues long. J gave up 2 bases and V 3 bases, and 2 bases lay outside the gene matches. Germline loops: CDR1 SGHTA, CDR2 FQGNSA. The CDR3 here is CASSFDRGTYNEQFF. Here the CDR3 DNA reads TGTGCCAGCAGCTTCGACAGGGGGACCTACAATGAGCAGTTCTTC. The full variable domain, completed using reference TRBV7-2 and TRBJ2-1, is GAGVSQSPSNKVTEKGKDVELRCDPISGHTALYWYRQSLGQGLEFLIYFQGNSAPDKSGLPSDRFSAERTGGSVSTLTIQRTQQEDSAVYLCASSFDRGTYNEQFFGPGTRLTVL.

The chain recombines TRBV18 with TRBJ2-7; 7 positions agree with TRBD1. Trimming took 3 bases from V and 3 from J; bases not matched to a gene: 8. Germline V gives CDR1 KGHSH, CDR2 LQKENI. The CDR3 extends over 15 amino acids. CDR3 region: CASSPTRQGHYEQYF. CDR3 in DNA: TGTGCCAGCTCACCCACTCGACAGGGTCACTACGAGCAGTACTTC.

The chain couples TRBV7-8 to TRBJ1-5; 9 bases are shared with TRBD1. The CDR3 contains 15 residues. The ends lost 1 base at V and 6 bases at J; junction bases unmatched: 4. The germline gives CDR1 SGHVS, CDR2 FQNEAQ. CDR3 residues: CASSLDRGLVQPQHF. In nucleotides, the CDR3 is TGTGCCAGCAGCTTAGACAGGGGGCTAGTTCAGCCCCAGCATTTT.

V is TRBV29-1 and J is TRBJ2-5, with 7 bases identical to TRBD1. The CDR3 sequence is 14 residues long. Germline V gene lookup returns CDR1 SQVTM and CDR2 ANQGSEA. V lost 3 bases to trimming and J lost 4 bases; unmatched junction nucleotides: 8. The CDR3 here is CSVDLTGVRETQYF. The CDR3 nucleotides read TGCAGCGTTGACCTCACAGGGGTCCGAGAGACCCAGTACTTC.

This clone occurred once. The chain carries TRBV19 and TRBJ1-4; D is possibly TRBD1 (6 bases). From germline, CDR1 is LNHDA and CDR2 SQIVND (reference sequence). CDR3 length: 16 amino acids. Trimming pared 4 bases from V and 0 bases from J, leaving 12 bases between. Written as DNA, the CDR3 is TGTGCCAGTAGTACGGGGGGCTCGGCAACTAATGAAAAACTGTTTTTT. As protein: CASSTGGSATNEKLFF.

As concerns this clone: One junction end disagrees with the germline gene, perhaps due to a read error. The chain employs TRBV7-9 and TRBJ1-5; 9 bases are shared with TRBD1. Germline values: CDR1 SEHNR, CDR2 FQNEAQ (reference sequence). This CDR3 contains 17 residues. CDR3 loop: CSSSSTGGPYSNQPQHF. CDR3 nucleotides: TGTTCCAGCAGCTCTACAGGGGGCCCGTATAGCAATCAGCCCCAGCATTTT.

The chain links TRBV19 to TRBJ2-1, with 8 nucleotides matching TRBD2. In germline, CDR1 is LNHDA, CDR2 SQIVND (reference sequence). The CDR3 is 14 amino acids. The V segment lost 5 bases and the J segment 9 bases; nucleotides outside the gene matches: 9. CDR3 loop: CASSFGGDYGEQFF. CDR3 nucleotides: TGTGCCAGTAGTTTCGGGGGGGATTACGGTGAGCAGTTCTTC.